This T cell receptor beta chain was documented in a study of blood T cell repertoires in COVID-19. Study-level background: Collection of acute and convalescent COVID-19 samples took place in the United States, Italy and Spain. T cells, B-cell-depleted T cells, or PBMCs provided the cDNA or gDNA that served as material.

Original processing methods: For nucleated cells, counts were estimated from reference gene primer amplification. Sequencing was performed with immunoSEQ multiplex PCR; in TCRdb, only in-frame clones are kept and a portion is missing. The V and J calls and clone size are taken from that table; D and trimming were inferred from the DNA. The sample has around 9,700 clones, 87% seen once. The CDR3 is 12 amino acids. V lost 4 bases to trimming and J lost 3 bases; unmatched junction nucleotides: 0. Germline CDR1 LNHNV, CDR2 YYDKDF (reference sequence). The sequenced sample was peripheral blood. The TCR was taken from a man in his thirties or forties with active or convalescent COVID-19. The rearrangement joins TRBV15 to TRBJ2-7; 7 bases agree with TRBD1. The CDR3 is CATSTGGYEQYF. The CDR3 coding sequence is TGTGCCACCAGCACAGGGGGCTACGAGCAGTACTTC.